This TCR beta chain comes out of a study of T cells after yellow fever vaccination (dated by TCRdb to the late 2010s). About the full investigation: The SMART-Seq v4 Ultra Low Input RNA kit was used to prepare libraries from fractions with low cell numbers. Bulk TCR alpha and beta repertoires were sequenced longitudinally to track T-cell clones before and after primary and booster YFV17D yellow fever vaccination. The cohort comprised two healthy male donors, one aged 18 to 30 and one aged 30 to 40 years. Bulk PBMC replicates and cell subsets were isolated from blood drawn at multiple timepoints before and after both primary and secondary immunization. The paper as a whole reports these results and caveats: A small fraction of clonotypes showed up in both the CD4 and CD8 compartments, probably as a result of convergent recombination. Because only two donors were included in the study, the extent to which the findings can be generalized is limited. Computational filtering was required because FACS-sorted repertoires could contain abundant contaminating clonotypes from the bulk population. The secondary T-cell response was found to be weaker but faster than the primary response, with a peak reached on day 5 rather than on day 15. Most clones expanded after primary vaccination were re-detected after the booster (almost 98% of CD4 and about nine tenths of CD8), suggesting broad memory maintenance.

This clonotype turned up a few times. What antigen it recognizes has not been identified. No clone much larger than this one lies a single base away; base qualities are absent. Per the publication, the treatment or condition label means: live attenuated yellow fever vaccine strain. PBMCs were isolated from peripheral blood using a standard Ficoll-Paque protocol. Dynabeads CD4 and CD8 positive selection kits were used to isolate the CD4 and CD8 T-cell fractions. RNA was extracted with TriZol from bulk PBMCs, CD4 and CD8 fractions, and dextramer-positive and dextramer-negative fractions. Via the germline V gene, CDR1 is SGHDT and CDR2 YYEEEE. The CDR3 holds 16 amino acids from the cysteine to the phenylalanine. The DNA shown is the 48-base CDR3, in frame from base 1. V was cut back by 3 bases and J by 2 bases, leaving a gap of 12 bases between them. Reads for this sample came from an Illumina NovaSeq 6000. TCR cDNA was made using 5'RACE template switching, a step that added a universal primer site and unique molecular identifiers. Priming of cDNA synthesis was performed from both the TCR alpha and TCR beta constant segments. Library amplification involved two PCR steps, and the second step added sample barcodes and sequencing adapters. Sequencing of libraries was performed on Illumina HiSeq 2500 (2x100 bp) or NovaSeq (2x150 bp). Regarding the original processing steps: Reads were demultiplexed and collapsed into UMI consensus sequences with MIGEC, and V(D)J alignment was performed with MiXCR. Vaccine-responding clonotypes were identified with edgeR using replicate PBMC samples, with FDR below 0.01 and a log2 fold change above 5 up to day 15 being required. Each bulk clonotype received a CD4 or CD8 identity based on whether the sequenced CD4 or CD8 repertoire contained that clonotype at higher abundance. TCRdb reworked the public reads: Q25 trimming with fastp, MiXCR clone assembly, productive beta chains retained. One record per CDR3 amino acid sequence lists the most common genes and DNA. TCRdb, not the authors, supplied the V and J calls. The sample table shows approximately 160,000 distinct CDR3 sequences, and approximately 10% are seen once. The ten largest make up under 40% of the sample.

The sequence was collected from a man younger than 35 who received the YFV17D yellow fever vaccine. Sequenced here: CD8+ T cells sorted from PBMCs, sampled 45 days after the yellow fever booster vaccination. The rearrangement combines TRBV5-6 with TRBJ2-6, with the D call perhaps TRBD1 or TRBD2, each one matching 5 bases. The bases are TGTGCCAGCAGCTCGGGGACCGCCGCTGGGGCCAACGTCCTGACTTTC. It codes for CASSSGTAAGANVLTF. The entire variable domain, with the stretches around the CDR3 drawn from the reference TRBV5-6 and TRBJ2-6 proteins, is DAGVTQSPTHLIKTRGQQVTLRCSPKSGHDTVSWYQQALGQGPQFIFQYYEEEERQRGNFPDRFSGHQFPNYSSELNVNALLLGDSALYLCASSSGTAAGANVLTFGAGSRLTVL.